One and the same sample provided the 15 T cell receptor beta chains below, sequenced in a study of T cells after yellow fever vaccination. TCRdb analysed the 5' RACE reads with MiXCR anew, one entry per CDR3 protein. The sample holds around 500,000 distinct CDR3 sequences; less than 25% are singletons and the top ten take about 15%. This material consisted of PBMCs, taken 21 days after the first yellow fever vaccination. The receptors stem from a man aged 18 to 29 who received the YFV17D yellow fever vaccine.

This clonotype was detected only a few times. The chain combines TRBV11-2 with TRBJ2-1; 10 bases map to TRBD2. Germline V lookup: CDR1 SGHAT, CDR2 FQNNGV. Trimming cost V 0 bases and J 6 bases; bases outside gene matches: 5. This CDR3 contains 16 residues. The CDR3 DNA sequence: TGTGCCAGCAGCTTAGAGATAGCGGGGGGTATCAATGAGCAGTTCTTC. Its translation is CASSLEIAGGINEQFF.

This sequence joins TRBV6-1 and TRBJ1-2, with no clear D. Germline V gene sequence: CDR1 MNHNS, CDR2 SASEGT. Between the trimmed V and J ends, which lost 10 bases and 4 bases, there was a span of 16 bases. There are 13 residues in the CDR3. The chain's CDR3 is CAIRRGGTYGYTF. The CDR3 DNA follows: TGTGCCATCCGCCGGGGTGGAACCTATGGCTACACCTTC.

CDR3 sequence reads: CASSGVSIYF. The CDR3 DNA follows: TGTGCCAGCAGCGGTGTCTCCATATATTTT. This sequence joins TRBV25-1 and TRBJ1-3; D is uncertain. From germline, CDR1 is MGHDK and CDR2 SYGVNS. The length of the CDR3 is 10 residues. V was shortened by 6 bases and J by 11 bases, with 8 bases between the two germline ends. Supplemented by reference TRBV25-1 and TRBJ1-3, the full variable domain reads EADIYQTPRYLVIGTGKKITLECSQTMGHDKMYWYQQDPGMELHLIHYSYGVNSTEKGDLSSESTVSRIRTEHFPLTLESARPSHTSQYLCASSGVSIYFGEGSWLTVV.

CDR3 DNA: TGCAGTGCTAGAGAACCCCTCGGGCTGCGTACGCAGTATTTT. It codes for CSAREPLGLRTQYF. The gene calls are TRBV20-1 and TRBJ2-3; D unresolved. Per the germline V gene, CDR1 is DFQATT and CDR2 is SNEGSKA (reference sequence). The V end lost 0 bases, the J end lost 8 bases, and 15 bases lay between the germline ends. The CDR3 has 14 residues.

This CDR3 is CSGTGANTEAFF. The CDR3 DNA reads as TGCAGCGGTACAGGGGCGAACACTGAAGCTTTCTTT. The rearrangement uses TRBV29-1 and TRBJ1-1; 7 bases line up with TRBD1. With 7 bases clipped from V and 1 base from J, the junction kept 3 bases outside the gene matches. CDR3 length equals 12 residues. Germline CDR1 reads SQVTM; CDR2 reads ANQGSEA.

The chain links TRBV5-1 to TRBJ2-1; possibly TRBD2 for D (5 bases). CDR3 size: 15 residues. In germline, CDR1 is SGHRS, CDR2 YFSETQ. V was pared by 4 bases and J by 2 bases, with 13 bases between. The CDR3 is CASSVYGGAYNEQFF. In DNA, the CDR3 is TGCGCCAGCAGCGTGTACGGAGGAGCCTACAATGAGCAGTTCTTC. The entire variable domain, with the rest obtained from reference TRBV5-1 and TRBJ2-1, is as follows: KAGVTQTPRYLIKTRGQQVTLSCSPISGHRSVSWYQQTPGQGLQFLFEYFSETQRNKGNFPGRFSGRQFSNSRSEMNVSTLELGDSALYLCASSVYGGAYNEQFFGPGTRLTVL.

The table lists this clonotype with a few counts. This rearrangement joins TRBV7-2 to TRBJ2-3; 11 bases line up with TRBD2. The CDR3 has 17 residues. The V gene's germline CDR1 is SGHTA and CDR2 FQGNSA. V shed 1 base, J shed 2 bases, and the junction held 5 bases outside the gene matches. The CDR3 nucleotides are TGTGCCAGCAGCTTAGGGCTAGCGGGGGGAACCACAGATACGCAGTATTTT. It yields the protein CASSLGLAGGTTDTQYF. Drawing the rest from reference TRBV7-2 and TRBJ2-3, the complete variable domain is GAGVSQSPSNKVTEKGKDVELRCDPISGHTALYWYRQSLGQGLEFLIYFQGNSAPDKSGLPSDRFSAERTGGSVSTLTIQRTQQEDSAVYLCASSLGLAGGTTDTQYFGPGTRLTVL.

The CDR3 here is CASGVSSLYF. CDR3 nucleotides: TGTGCTAGTGGTGTCTCCTCACTGTACTTC. The chain links TRBV12-5 to TRBJ2-5; no definite D call. The CDR3 covers 10 residues. The germline CDR1 and CDR2 sequences are LGHNT and FRNRAP. V was trimmed by 5 bases and J by 13 bases, leaving 11 bases between them.

The chain couples TRBV5-5 to TRBJ1-5, with no clear D. Germline CDR1 reads SGHKS; CDR2 reads YYEKEE (reference sequence). The CDR3 loop spans 14 amino acids. V gave up 5 bases and J gave up 4 bases, with 13 bases separating them. The DNA for the CDR3 is TGTGCCAGCAGAGTCGGCCTCGGGAATCAGCCCCAGCATTTT. Translating it yields CASRVGLGNQPQHF.

About this clonotype: This may come from a read error, since a much larger clone is one base off. The gene calls are TRBV19 and TRBJ2-3; D is possibly TRBD2 (6 bases). The CDR3 covers 14 residues. Germline V CDR1 and CDR2: LNHDA, SQIVND (reference sequence). The CDR3 protein is CASRRRGYTYTQYF. The DNA for the CDR3 is TGTGCCAGTAGAAGGCGGGGATACACATATACGCAGTATTTT.

The rearrangement joins TRBV12-3 or TRBV12-4 to TRBJ2-1, with 10 positions matching TRBD2. The CDR3 is 15 amino acids. Trimming cost V 7 bases and J 3 bases; bases outside gene matches: 6. The CDR3 DNA reads as TGTGCCAGCACCCTTAAGCGGGGGGGCTACAATGAGCAGTTCTTC. This codes for CASTLKRGGYNEQFF.

The chain employs TRBV5-4 and TRBJ1-6; D gene uncertain. The CDR3 contains 16 residues. V was cut by 4 bases and J by 4 bases, with 15 bases left in between. Germline CDR1 SGHNT, CDR2 YYREEE (reference sequence). CDR3 sequence reads: CASSQRARSYNSPLHF. The DNA for the CDR3 is TGTGCCAGCAGCCAGAGAGCAAGATCGTATAATTCACCCCTCCACTTT.

This clonotype was found many times. The rearrangement links TRBV9 to TRBJ1-5; TRBD1 agrees at 7 bases. Germline V gene data show CDR1 as SGDLS and CDR2 as YYNGEE. CDR3 length: 15 residues. After removal of 3 bases from V and 0 bases from J, the junction contained 3 bases not matched to a gene. The CDR3 bases are TGTGCCAGCAGCGAAACAGGGGATAGCAATCAGCCCCAGCATTTT. Translation: CASSETGDSNQPQHF.

This clonotype was found a few times. V and J are TRBV4-1 and TRBJ2-7; 7 bases match TRBD1. The CDR3 is 14 residues long. CDR1 and CDR2 from the germline V gene are MGHRA and YSYEKL. The V segment lost 2 bases and the J segment 2 bases; nucleotides outside the gene matches: 3. The CDR3 DNA sequence: TGCGCCAGCAGCCAAACAGGGGTGACCTACGAGCAGTACTTC. Its protein product is CASSQTGVTYEQYF.

The chain employs TRBV7-2 and TRBJ2-3, with no clear D. V shed 0 bases and J shed 2 bases, with 6 bases lying between them. The CDR3 is made up of 14 amino acids. CDR1 is SGHTA, CDR2 FQGNSA, per germline. As DNA, the CDR3 is TGTGCCAGCAGCTTAGCGGGGAACACAGATACGCAGTATTTT. This encodes CASSLAGNTDTQYF. Based on the CDR3 plus reference TRBV7-2 and TRBJ2-3, the full variable domain is GAGVSQSPSNKVTEKGKDVELRCDPISGHTALYWYRQSLGQGLEFLIYFQGNSAPDKSGLPSDRFSAERTGGSVSTLTIQRTQQEDSAVYLCASSLAGNTDTQYFGPGTRLTVL.